This T cell receptor beta chain came from a study of cytomegalovirus exposure and HLA in healthy donors. General study findings and limits: HLA alleles were associated with roughly 17,000 TCR beta sequences in a later analysis at 0.05 false discovery rate.

Primers for the PCR totalled 60 Vbeta and 13 Jbeta. TCRdb keeps only in-frame clones here, not all; method: immunoSEQ multiplex PCR. Among some 190,000 clones listed, around 81% were seen once. The CDR3 covers 14 residues. The V and J ends lost 2 bases and 0 bases respectively, with 6 bases between them. Per the germline V gene, CDR1 is SGHNT and CDR2 is YYREEE (reference sequence). As for this clone: Its cognate antigen is unknown.

This TCR was sampled from a man aged 18 to 29 in good health and CMV-seronegative. Sequencing used PBMCs. This chain connects TRBV5-4 to TRBJ1-3; D is unresolved. The CDR3 sequence is CASSFSASGNTIYF. The DNA of the CDR3 is TGTGCCAGCAGCTTTAGCGCCTCTGGAAACACCATATATTTT.